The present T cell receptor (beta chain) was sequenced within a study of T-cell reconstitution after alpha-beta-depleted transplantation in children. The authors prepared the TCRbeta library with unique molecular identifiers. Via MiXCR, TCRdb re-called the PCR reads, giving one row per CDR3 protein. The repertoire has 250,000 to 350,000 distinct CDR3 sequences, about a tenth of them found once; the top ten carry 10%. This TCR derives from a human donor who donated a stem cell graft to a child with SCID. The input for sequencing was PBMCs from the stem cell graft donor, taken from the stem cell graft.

The CDR3 region has the DNA TGCAGTGCTAGAGACCCCCTAGCGGGGGGGCCAGTAGGCGAGCAGTACTTC. This gives the protein CSARDPLAGGPVGEQYF. The rearrangement uses TRBV20-1 and TRBJ2-7, with 12 positions matching TRBD2. V was pared by 0 bases and J by 6 bases, with 12 bases of the junction left unmatched. This CDR3 contains 17 residues. Germline CDR1 DFQATT, CDR2 SNEGSKA (reference sequence).